This T cell receptor (beta chain) was sequenced in a study of a mutant IDH1 vaccine in newly diagnosed glioma. V lost 6 bases to trimming and J lost 3 bases, with 9 bases between them. Germline CDR1 reads MDHEN; CDR2 reads SYDVKM. The CDR3 has 13 amino acids. Study-wide findings and caveats: Pseudoprogression appears to have had no connection to changes in top peripheral T cell clonotypes.

As for time point: baseline, week 1 (first vaccination visit). Regarding treatment: pre-vaccination baseline after standard-of-care therapy. Data came from immunoSEQ multiplex PCR; TCRdb stores just in-frame clones and leaves some out. The sample records approximately 100,000 clones, approximately 90% being singletons. Note on this clone: Its antigen remains unknown.

The sequencing used PBMCs, collected from a glioma patient treated with radiotherapy, temozolomide or both. The rearrangement links TRBV28 to TRBJ2-1; TRBD2 is a possible D gene (6 bases). This clonotype was sampled from a woman between 45 and 60 years old with glioma. In DNA, the CDR3 is TGTGCCAGCAGCAGGGACTTCTACAATGAGCAGTTCTTC. Amino acid sequence: CASSRDFYNEQFF.